The following is a T cell receptor (beta chain) sequence with its context. Its cognate antigen is unknown. Produced via immunoSEQ multiplex PCR; TCRdb's table is partial and in-frame only. The table has under 25,000 clones, roughly nine tenths seen once. Trimming took 0 bases from V and 4 from J, leaving 22 bases between them. CDR1 LGHNA and CDR2 YNFKEQ come from the germline V gene. The CDR3 covers 18 residues. These data are taken from a study of somatic mutations in cytotoxic T cells in rheumatoid arthritis. Study-level points and caveats: For CD8+ T-cell clonality, rheumatoid arthritis patients and age-matched healthy controls did not differ significantly.

Sequenced sample: CD8+ T cells sorted from blood. This chain links TRBV4-2 with TRBJ2-7; tentatively, D is TRBD2 (6 bases). The clonotype was recovered from a man aged 40-49 years in good health. The CDR3 coding sequence is TGTGCCAGCAGCCAAGATGGGTTACTAGCCGAAACCAATTACGAGCAGTACTTC. Translated, it gives CASSQDGLLAETNYEQYF.